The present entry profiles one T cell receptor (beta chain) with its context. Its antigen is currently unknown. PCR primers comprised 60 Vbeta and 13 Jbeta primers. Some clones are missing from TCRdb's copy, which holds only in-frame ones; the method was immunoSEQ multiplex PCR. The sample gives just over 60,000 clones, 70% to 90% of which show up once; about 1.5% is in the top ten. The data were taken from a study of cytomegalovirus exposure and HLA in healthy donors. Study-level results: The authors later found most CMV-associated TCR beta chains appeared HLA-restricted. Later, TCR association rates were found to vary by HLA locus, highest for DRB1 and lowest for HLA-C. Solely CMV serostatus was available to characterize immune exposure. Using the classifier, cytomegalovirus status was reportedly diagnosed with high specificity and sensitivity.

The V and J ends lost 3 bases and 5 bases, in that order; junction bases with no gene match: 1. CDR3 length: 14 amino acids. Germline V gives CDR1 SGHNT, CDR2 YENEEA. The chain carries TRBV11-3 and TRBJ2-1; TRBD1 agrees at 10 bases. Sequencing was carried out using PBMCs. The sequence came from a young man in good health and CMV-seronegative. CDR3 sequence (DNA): TGTGCCAGCAGCTTGGGGACAGGGGACAATGAGCAGTTCTTC. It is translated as CASSLGTGDNEQFF.